One and the same sample provided the 26 T cell receptor beta chains below, sequenced in a study of response to subunit inactivated influenza vaccine. TCRdb used MiXCR to reprocess the RT-PCR reads, holding one entry per CDR3 protein. Of about 170,000 distinct CDR3 sequences listed, more than 10% are singletons. These same data were also listed under a study on T cells expressing NK-cell markers. That report notes: Beta-chain TCR cDNA was generated via 5'RACE template switching with UMIs.

The input for sequencing was CD8+ T cells sorted from PBMCs, taken about 13 days after vaccination. The receptors come from a man between 45 and 60 years old who received an inactivated influenza vaccine.

This rearrangement joins TRBV11-2 to TRBJ2-1, with D possibly being TRBD2 (6 bases). V lost 4 bases and J 2 bases, leaving 15 bases between the germline ends. Germline CDR1 and CDR2: SGHAT and FQNNGV. The CDR3 is made up of 16 amino acids. The CDR3 DNA sequence: TGTGCCAGCAGCTCCTTGGGGGGAGCGGCCTACAATGAGCAGTTCTTC. As protein: CASSSLGGAAYNEQFF.

This clonotype was picked up many times. The chain has TRBV7-2 and TRBJ2-5; 11 bases are shared with TRBD2. CDR1 and CDR2 from the germline V gene are SGHTA and FQGNSA. V gave up 5 bases and J gave up 4 bases; unmatched junction bases: 12. This CDR3 is 17 amino acids long. The CDR3 protein is CASSRTSGGTGLETQYF. DNA of the CDR3: TGTGCCAGCAGCCGAACTAGCGGGGGAACCGGGTTAGAGACCCAGTACTTC.

The chain links TRBV7-9 to TRBJ1-4; possible D gene TRBD1, 5 bases. Germline V gene lookup returns CDR1 SEHNR and CDR2 FQNEAQ (reference sequence). V lost 5 bases to trimming and J lost 8 bases, with 18 bases between them. This CDR3 contains 15 residues. The CDR3 is CASSPPDTGWEKLFF. In DNA form, the CDR3 reads TGTGCCAGCAGCCCCCCGGACACCGGCTGGGAAAAACTGTTTTTT.

This clonotype was detected many times. V usage is TRBV5-1 and J usage is TRBJ2-7, with D maybe TRBD1 (5 bases). Germline V gene lookup returns CDR1 SGHRS and CDR2 YFSETQ. There are 14 residues in the CDR3. V lost 0 bases and J lost 3, with 10 bases in between. CDR3 sequence (DNA): TGCGCCAGCAGCTTGGGGACAACGGACTACGAGCAGTACTTC. It encodes CASSLGTTDYEQYF.

This clonotype was observed a few times. The J gene is TRBJ2-1, the V gene TRBV4-3; either TRBD1 or TRBD2 may supply D (6 bases each). Germline V gene sequence: CDR1 LGHNA, CDR2 YSLEER. Deletions cut 4 bases from V and 5 bases from J, with 15 bases between. CDR3 length: 15 residues. This CDR3 is CASSLWGDMDNEQFF. The CDR3 nucleotides are TGCGCCAGCAGCCTTTGGGGGGACATGGACAATGAGCAGTTCTTC.

The rearrangement joins TRBV4-1 to TRBJ2-1; D gene ambiguous. Germline CDR1 is MGHRA and CDR2 is YSYEKL. This CDR3 spans 15 amino acids. Between the trimmed V and J ends, which lost 2 bases and 1 base, there was a span of 9 bases. DNA for the CDR3: TGCGCCAGCAGCCAACGGGCAGATTCCTACAATGAGCAGTTCTTC. It is translated as CASSQRADSYNEQFF.

This clonotype was seen a few times. The genes are TRBV12-3 or TRBV12-4 and TRBJ1-5; 9 bases are a match to TRBD1. This CDR3 region has 17 residues. V gave up 6 bases and J gave up 0 bases; unmatched junction bases: 9. The DNA for the CDR3 is TGTGCCAGCAGCCTGACAGGGGGTCTTAGTAGCAATCAGCCCCAGCATTTT. Translated, it gives CASSLTGGLSSNQPQHF.

This clonotype was seen a few times. The chain couples TRBV20-1 to TRBJ2-7, with D perhaps TRBD2 (6 bases). CDR1 and CDR2 from the germline V gene are DFQATT and SNEGSKA (reference sequence). The CDR3 runs to 17 residues. Trimming stripped 1 base from V and 2 bases from J, with 21 bases between. CDR3 in amino acids: CSARVSQGGRYPYEQYF. The CDR3 nucleotides are TGCAGTGCTAGAGTCTCCCAGGGTGGGAGGTATCCCTACGAGCAGTACTTC.

This clonotype was picked up a small number of times. The chain has TRBV12-3 or TRBV12-4 and TRBJ1-2; D gene uncertain. Between the trimmed V and J ends, which lost 2 bases and 5 bases, there was a span of 12 bases. The CDR3 is 14 amino acids. The CDR3 sequence is CASSLRVATYGYTF. For the CDR3, the DNA is TGTGCCAGCAGTTTAAGGGTTGCTACGTATGGCTACACCTTC.

The chain employs TRBV9 and TRBJ2-7; TRBD1 aligns across 7 bases. The length of the CDR3 is 14 residues. Germline V gene sequence: CDR1 SGDLS, CDR2 YYNGEE. Trimming cost V 1 base and J 7 bases; bases outside gene matches: 8. The CDR3: CASSVRGLSREQYF. The CDR3 DNA follows: TGTGCCAGCAGCGTAAGGGGGCTGTCGCGGGAGCAGTACTTC.

The CDR3 spells CAIHATEISEAFF. The CDR3 nucleotides read TGTGCCATCCACGCGACGGAGATCTCTGAAGCTTTCTTT. This chain uses TRBV28 with TRBJ1-1; unclear D gene. Trimming removed 10 bases from V and 6 bases from J, with 18 bases in between. The CDR3 consists of 13 residues. From germline, CDR1 is MDHEN and CDR2 SYDVKM.

This chain connects TRBV7-2 to TRBJ2-3; TRBD2 agrees at 8 bases. The CDR3 is made up of 16 amino acids. V lost 5 bases to trimming and J lost 0 bases; unmatched junction nucleotides: 7. Germline-derived CDR1 and CDR2 are SGHTA and FQGNSA. In DNA, the CDR3 is TGTGCCAGCAGCCCCCTCGGGGGGGAAAGCACAGATACGCAGTATTTT. Encoded protein: CASSPLGGESTDTQYF.

As regards this clonotype: This sequence may be a read error, since a much larger clone differs from it by one base. The CDR3 DNA reads TGTGCCATCAGTTACCGCCTGACTGTCCGTGACACTGAAGCTTTCTTT. Translating it yields CAISYRLTVRDTEAFF. The J gene is TRBJ1-1, the V gene TRBV6-2 or TRBV6-3; no clear D. Germline V CDR1 and CDR2: MNHEY, SVGEGT. The CDR3 covers 16 residues.

In its sample, this clonotype was seen a few times. This sequence joins TRBV9 and TRBJ2-1; 9 bases match TRBD2. The CDR3 is made up of 15 amino acids. From germline, CDR1 is SGDLS and CDR2 YYNGEE. The junction had 7 bases not matched to a gene; V was cut back by 1 base and J by 8 bases. CDR3 sequence: CASSVYGGGADEQFF. CDR3 nucleotides: TGTGCCAGCAGCGTATACGGCGGGGGGGCGGATGAGCAGTTCTTC.

This sequence joins TRBV29-1 and TRBJ1-5, with 9 nucleotides matching TRBD1. The CDR3 has 13 residues. In germline, CDR1 is SQVTM, CDR2 ANQGSEA. The ends lost 4 bases at V and 6 bases at J; junction bases unmatched: 4. The CDR3 region is CSVAPGQGQPQHF. CDR3 in DNA: TGCAGCGTTGCTCCGGGACAGGGTCAGCCCCAGCATTTT.

The gene calls are TRBV4-3 and TRBJ2-1, with D possibly being TRBD2 (6 bases). V lost 0 bases and J 8 bases, leaving 20 bases between the germline ends. The CDR3 is 17 residues long. Per the germline V gene, CDR1 is LGHNA and CDR2 is YSLEER. This chain's CDR3 is CASSQDGVGLTSHEQFF. CDR3 bases: TGCGCCAGCAGCCAAGATGGAGTAGGACTAACAAGCCATGAGCAGTTCTTC.

V and J are TRBV29-1 and TRBJ2-1, with D hard to call. From germline, CDR1 is SQVTM and CDR2 ANQGSEA. V lost 4 bases and J 0 bases, leaving 16 bases between the germline ends. CDR3 length: 16 residues. The CDR3 region has the DNA TGCAGCGTTGTAGATGCGGACGGTTACTCCTACAATGAGCAGTTCTTC. Its translation is CSVVDADGYSYNEQFF.

This clonotype has a handful of counts. The rearrangement links TRBV6-2 or TRBV6-3 to TRBJ2-1; 10 bases map to TRBD2. Germline lookup yields CDR1 MNHEY and CDR2 SVGEGT. V lost 3 bases, J lost 7 bases, and 9 bases stayed unmatched. The CDR3 has 16 residues. CDR3 nucleotide sequence: TGTGCCAGCAGTTATTCAGCGGGGGGGATAAGGAATGAGCAGTTCTTC. This gives the protein CASSYSAGGIRNEQFF.

This clonotype was observed many times. The gene calls are TRBV5-1 and TRBJ2-7, with 7 bases lining up with TRBD2. The V gene's germline CDR1 is SGHRS and CDR2 YFSETQ. CDR3 length equals 14 residues. With 0 bases clipped from V and 0 bases from J, the junction kept 0 bases outside the gene matches. The CDR3 loop reads CASSLGGGSYEQYF. In DNA form, the CDR3 reads TGCGCCAGCAGCTTGGGCGGGGGCTCCTACGAGCAGTACTTC. Filled out from reference TRBV5-1 and TRBJ2-7, the complete variable domain reads KAGVTQTPRYLIKTRGQQVTLSCSPISGHRSVSWYQQTPGQGLQFLFEYFSETQRNKGNFPGRFSGRQFSNSRSEMNVSTLELGDSALYLCASSLGGGSYEQYFGPGTRLTVT.

This clonotype was seen only a few times. The rearrangement links TRBV28 to TRBJ2-1, with 10 nucleotides matching TRBD2. This CDR3 contains 16 residues. The V gene's germline CDR1 is MDHEN and CDR2 SYDVKM. J was trimmed by 4 bases and V by 4 bases; bases with no gene match: 7. The DNA for the CDR3 is TGTGCCAGCAGTTCATTAGCGGGAGGCGGGTACAATGAGCAGTTCTTC. It is translated as CASSSLAGGGYNEQFF. Looking up the rest from reference TRBV28 and TRBJ2-1 gives the full variable domain: DVKVTQSSRYLVKRTGEKVFLECVQDMDHENMFWYRQDPGLGLRLIYFSYDVKMKEKGDIPEGYSVSREKKERFSLILESASTNQTSMYLCASSSLAGGGYNEQFFGPGTRLTVL.

This clonotype was counted only a few times. This chain uses TRBV12-3 or TRBV12-4 with TRBJ1-3, with TRBD1 identical over 7 bases. The V gene end was trimmed by 5 bases and the J gene end by 2 bases; junction bases not matched to a gene: 9. CDR3 length: 16 residues. The CDR3 protein is CASSGKNRGAGNTIYF. The CDR3, as DNA: TGTGCCAGCAGTGGTAAAAACAGGGGAGCTGGAAACACCATATATTTT.

A word on this clonotype: A read error may produce the germline difference seen at one junction end. V and J are TRBV15 and TRBJ2-7; D is uncertain. Germline-derived CDR1 and CDR2 are LNHNV and YYDKDF (reference sequence). This CDR3 region has 13 residues. In DNA form, the CDR3 reads TGTACCACCAGTAACACAGAATTCTACGAGCAGTACTTC. It specifies CTTSNTEFYEQYF.

A note on this clonotype: Germline and junction disagree at one end, which may indicate a read error. The CDR3 loop is CASRMGGATEAFF. The CDR3 region has the DNA TGTGCCAGTCGTATGGGGGGGGCCACTGAAGCTTTCTTT. The chain combines TRBV19 with TRBJ1-1; D perhaps matches TRBD1 (6 bases). The CDR3 totals 13 residues. CDR1 and CDR2 (germline): LNHDA, SQIVND (reference sequence).

The chain recombines TRBV5-5 with TRBJ1-5, with 9 bases fitting TRBD1. V shed 4 bases, J shed 3 bases, and the junction held 5 bases outside the gene matches. Germline V gene sequence: CDR1 SGHKS, CDR2 YYEKEE (reference sequence). This CDR3 is 15 amino acids long. For the CDR3, the DNA is TGTGCCAGCAGCATTTGGACAGGGGCCAATCAGCCCCAGCATTTT. Translated: CASSIWTGANQPQHF.

This clonotype was detected a few times. V usage is TRBV4-1 and J usage is TRBJ2-1; D gene ambiguous. This CDR3 is 12 amino acids long. Looked up from germline, CDR1 is MGHRA and CDR2 is YSYEKL. Trimming shortened V by 2 bases and J by 6 bases, and 5 bases separated the two germline ends. The CDR3 DNA is TGCGCCAGCAGCCAAAATTTCAATGAGCAGTTCTTC. Translated, it gives CASSQNFNEQFF.

This clonotype has more than one count but fewer than ten. This chain joins TRBV29-1 and TRBJ2-7; TRBD1 aligns across 11 bases. The CDR3 consists of 14 residues. CDR1 is SQVTM and CDR2 is ANQGSEA in the germline V gene. J gave up 4 bases and V 0 bases, and 2 bases lay outside the gene matches. The CDR3 DNA sequence: TGCAGCGTTGAAGAGGACAGGGGGCAATACGAGCAGTACTTC. Encoded protein: CSVEEDRGQYEQYF.